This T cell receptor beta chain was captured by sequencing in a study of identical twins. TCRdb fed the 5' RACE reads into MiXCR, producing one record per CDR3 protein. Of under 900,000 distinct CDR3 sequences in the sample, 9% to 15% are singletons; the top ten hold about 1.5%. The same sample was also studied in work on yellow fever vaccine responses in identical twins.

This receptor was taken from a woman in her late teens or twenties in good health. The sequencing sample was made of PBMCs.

As DNA, the CDR3 is TGTGCCAGCAGTTTAGGGGACAGGGTACGGCAGACCCAGTACTTC. Protein: CASSLGDRVRQTQYF. The rearrangement uses TRBV12-3 or TRBV12-4 and TRBJ2-5; 9 positions agree with TRBD1. This CDR3 contains 15 residues. With V trimmed by 1 base and J by 6 bases, 6 bases remained unmatched.